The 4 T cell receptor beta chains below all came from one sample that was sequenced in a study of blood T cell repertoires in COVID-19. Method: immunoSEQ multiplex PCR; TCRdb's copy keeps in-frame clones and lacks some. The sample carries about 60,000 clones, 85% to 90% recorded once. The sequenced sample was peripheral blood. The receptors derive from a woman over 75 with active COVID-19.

CDR3 in amino acids: CASSRLAGGNIEQFF. The DNA of the CDR3 is TGTGCCAGCAGCAGACTAGCGGGGGGAAACATTGAGCAGTTCTTC. The chain couples TRBV6-5 to TRBJ2-1; TRBD2 matches at 13 bases. Germline-derived CDR1 and CDR2 are MNHEY and SVGAGI. The CDR3 is 15 residues long. Trimming removed 6 bases from V and 9 bases from J; junction bases left unmatched: 8.

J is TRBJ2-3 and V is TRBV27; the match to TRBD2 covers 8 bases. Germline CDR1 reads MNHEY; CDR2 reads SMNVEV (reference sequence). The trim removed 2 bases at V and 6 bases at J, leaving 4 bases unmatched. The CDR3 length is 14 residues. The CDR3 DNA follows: TGTGCCAGCAGTTTACGGGGGGGCGGGGATACGCAGTATTTT. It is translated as CASSLRGGGDTQYF.

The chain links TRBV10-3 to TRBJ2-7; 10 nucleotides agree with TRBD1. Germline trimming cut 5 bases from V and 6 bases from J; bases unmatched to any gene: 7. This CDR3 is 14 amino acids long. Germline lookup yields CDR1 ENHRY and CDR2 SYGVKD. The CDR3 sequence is CAISRTGQGTEQYF. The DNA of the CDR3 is TGTGCCATCAGTAGGACGGGACAGGGGACCGAGCAGTACTTC.

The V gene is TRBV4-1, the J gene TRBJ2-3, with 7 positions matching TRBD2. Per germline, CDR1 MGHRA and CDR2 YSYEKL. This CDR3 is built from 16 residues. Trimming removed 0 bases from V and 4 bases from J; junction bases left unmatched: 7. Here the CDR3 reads CASSQDGRGIADTQYF. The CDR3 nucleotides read TGCGCCAGCAGCCAAGATGGGCGGGGGATTGCAGATACGCAGTATTTT.